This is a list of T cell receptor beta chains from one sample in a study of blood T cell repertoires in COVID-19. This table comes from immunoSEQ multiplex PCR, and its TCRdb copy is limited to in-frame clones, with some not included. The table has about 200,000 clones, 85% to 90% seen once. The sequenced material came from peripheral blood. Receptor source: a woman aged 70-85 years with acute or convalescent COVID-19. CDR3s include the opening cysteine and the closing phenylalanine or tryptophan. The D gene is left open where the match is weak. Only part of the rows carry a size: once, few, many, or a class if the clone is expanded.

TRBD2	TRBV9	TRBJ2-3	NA	CASSNLSGRRVDTQYF	TGTGCCAGCAGCAACCTTAGCGGGAGGCGGGTAGATACGCAGTATTTT
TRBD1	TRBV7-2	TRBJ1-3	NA	CASSPGGLGNTIYF	TGTGCCAGCAGCCCAGGGGGGCTCGGAAACACCATATATTTT
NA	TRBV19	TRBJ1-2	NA	CATMGGGYSGYTF	TGTGCCACCATGGGCGGGGGCTATTCTGGCTACACCTTC
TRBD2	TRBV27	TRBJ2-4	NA	CASSFDGRTRAKNIQYF	TGTGCCAGCAGTTTCGACGGGAGGACCCGAGCCAAAAACATTCAGTACTTC
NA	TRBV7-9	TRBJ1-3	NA	CASSFYPGSGNTIYF	TGTGCCAGCAGCTTTTATCCAGGCTCTGGAAACACCATATATTTT
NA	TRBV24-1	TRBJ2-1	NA	CATGPYNEQFF	TGTGCCACCGGGCCTTACAATGAGCAGTTCTTC
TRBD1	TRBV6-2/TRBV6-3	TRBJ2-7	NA	CASSYGRMQGAGEQYF	TGTGCCAGCAGTTACGGCAGAATGCAGGGGGCTGGCGAGCAGTACTTC
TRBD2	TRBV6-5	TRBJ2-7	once	CASSYQAGGWSYEQYF	TGTGCCAGCAGTTACCAAGCGGGGGGTTGGTCCTACGAGCAGTACTTC
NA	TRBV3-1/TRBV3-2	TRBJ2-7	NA	CASSLGRAGTYEQYF	TGTGCCAGCAGCCTAGGACGAGCGGGCACCTACGAGCAGTACTTC
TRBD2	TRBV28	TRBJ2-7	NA	CASSLRTSGALGEQYF	TGTGCCAGCAGTTTAAGGACTAGCGGGGCCCTCGGCGAGCAGTACTTC
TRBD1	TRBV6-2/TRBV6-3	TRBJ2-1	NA	CASSSPGQGAREQFF	TGTGCCAGCAGTTCACCGGGACAGGGGGCACGAGAGCAGTTCTTC
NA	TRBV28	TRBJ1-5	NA	CASSLSGESNQPQHF	TGTGCCAGCAGTTTATCCGGGGAAAGCAATCAGCCCCAGCATTTT
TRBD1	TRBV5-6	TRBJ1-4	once	CASSAADGQGVEKLFF	TGTGCCAGCAGCGCGGCGGACGGACAGGGGGTCGAAAAACTGTTTTTT
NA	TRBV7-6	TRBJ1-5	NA	CASSQTDYSNQPQHF	TGTGCCAGCAGCCAAACAGACTATAGCAATCAGCCCCAGCATTTT
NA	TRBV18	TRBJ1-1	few	CASSPRLNTEAFF	TGTGCCAGCTCACCACGACTAAACACTGAAGCTTTCTTT
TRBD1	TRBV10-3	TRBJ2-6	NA	CAISDGQAGANVLTF	TGTGCCATCAGTGATGGACAGGCTGGGGCCAACGTCCTGACTTTC
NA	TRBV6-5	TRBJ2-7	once	CASGLRDSSYEQYF	TGTGCCAGCGGACTCCGGGACTCCTCCTACGAGCAGTACTTC
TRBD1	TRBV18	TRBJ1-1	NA	CASSPGTASRMNTEAFF	TGTGCCAGCTCACCAGGGACAGCATCCCGGATGAACACTGAAGCTTTCTTT
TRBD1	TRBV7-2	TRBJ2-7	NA	CASSNRVGQGNEQYF	TGTGCCAGCAGCAATAGGGTTGGACAGGGCAACGAGCAGTACTTC
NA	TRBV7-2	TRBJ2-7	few	CASSNHRETHEQYF	TGTGCCAGCAGCAACCACAGGGAAACCCACGAGCAGTACTTC
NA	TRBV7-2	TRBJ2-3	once	CASSFSGGGDTQYF	TGTGCCAGCAGCTTTAGCGGAGGTGGGGATACGCAGTATTTT
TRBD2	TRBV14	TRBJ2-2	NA	CASSLERRLAGLAGELFF	TGTGCCAGCAGCCTAGAGAGGCGACTAGCGGGTTTAGCCGGGGAGCTGTTTTTT
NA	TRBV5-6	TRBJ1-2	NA	CASSLVIGGQGGYTF	TGTGCCAGCAGCTTGGTTATCGGGGGGCAGGGTGGCTACACCTTC
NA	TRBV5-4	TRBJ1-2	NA	CATTLGEGHYGYTF	TGTGCCACCACCCTAGGGGAGGGTCACTATGGCTACACCTTC
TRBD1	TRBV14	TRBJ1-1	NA	CASSPYRTGGKTFF	TGTGCCAGCAGCCCCTACCGGACAGGGGGGAAAACTTTCTTT
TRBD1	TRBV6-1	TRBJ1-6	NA	CASSEVTGVFNSPLHF	TGTGCCAGCAGTGAGGTGACAGGGGTTTTTAATTCACCCCTCCACTTT
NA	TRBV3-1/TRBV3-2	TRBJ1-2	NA	CASSQVRSPYGYTF	TGTGCCAGCAGCCAAGTAAGGAGTCCCTATGGCTACACCTTC
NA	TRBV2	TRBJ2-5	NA	CASLMGLRETQYF	TGTGCCAGCCTGATGGGACTCCGAGAGACCCAGTACTTC
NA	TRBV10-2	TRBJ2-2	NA	CASSLYTGELFF	TGCGCCAGCAGTCTTTACACCGGGGAGCTGTTTTTT
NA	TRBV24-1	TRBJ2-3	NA	CATSDPGTDTQYF	TGTGCCACCAGTGACCCGGGCACAGATACGCAGTATTTT
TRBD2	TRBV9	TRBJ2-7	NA	CASSVDLGLGYEQYF	TGTGCCAGCAGCGTAGACCTGGGACTAGGTTACGAGCAGTACTTC
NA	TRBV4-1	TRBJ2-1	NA	CASSLHGGLGDEQFF	TGCGCCAGCAGCCTCCACGGGGGGCTGGGCGATGAGCAGTTCTTC
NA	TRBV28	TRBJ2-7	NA	CASSYSSYEQYF	TGTGCCAGCAGCTATAGCTCCTACGAGCAGTACTTC
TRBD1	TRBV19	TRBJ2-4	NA	CASSSLSSLGTVKNIQYF	TGTGCCAGTAGTTCTCTAAGCTCTCTGGGGACAGTGAAAAACATTCAGTACTTC
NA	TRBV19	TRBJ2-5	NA	CASSISAGTQYF	TGTGCCAGTAGTATATCCGCAGGGACCCAGTACTTC
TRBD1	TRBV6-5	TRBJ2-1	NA	CASSRPGQGVNEQFF	TGTGCCAGCAGTAGACCGGGACAGGGGGTCAATGAGCAGTTCTTC
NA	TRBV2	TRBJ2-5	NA	CASVLGRGATQETQYF	TGTGCCAGCGTCCTCGGCCGGGGGGCCACACAAGAGACCCAGTACTTC
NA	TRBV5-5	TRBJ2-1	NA	CASSLAGSSYNEQFF	TGTGCCAGCAGCTTGGCCGGGAGCTCCTACAATGAGCAGTTCTTC
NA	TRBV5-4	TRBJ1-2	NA	CASSSTGLYGYTF	TGTGCCAGCAGCTCCACAGGTTTATATGGCTACACCTTC
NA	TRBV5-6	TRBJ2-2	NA	CASSRTRVNTGELFF	TGTGCCAGCAGCCGAACTAGGGTGAACACCGGGGAGCTGTTTTTT
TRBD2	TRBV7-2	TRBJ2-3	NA	CASSLGGTSGRIRTDTQYF	TGTGCCAGCAGCTTAGGAGGGACTAGCGGGAGGATACGCACAGATACGCAGTATTTT
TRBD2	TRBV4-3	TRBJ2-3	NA	CASSQTGGSSADTQYF	TGCGCCAGCAGCCAGACTGGCGGGAGCTCCGCAGATACGCAGTATTTT
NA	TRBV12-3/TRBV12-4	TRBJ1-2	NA	CASSFIGVGGYTF	TGTGCCAGCAGTTTCATAGGGGTGGGAGGCTACACCTTC
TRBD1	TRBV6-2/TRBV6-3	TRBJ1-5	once	CASSLDRGWQPQHF	TGTGCCAGCAGTCTTGACAGGGGGTGGCAGCCCCAGCATTTT